Presented here are 16 T cell receptor beta chains from one specimen sequenced in a study of blood T cell repertoires in COVID-19. The table came from immunoSEQ multiplex PCR; TCRdb's copy has only in-frame clones and leaves some out. The table has fewer than 350,000 clones, roughly 91% seen once. The sample consisted of peripheral blood. Receptors originate from a man aged 35-49 years with acute or convalescent COVID-19.

This rearrangement joins TRBV19 to TRBJ1-1; the D gene is possibly TRBD1 (6 bases). This CDR3 is built from 13 residues. The germline V gene has CDR1 LNHDA and CDR2 SQIVND (reference sequence). V was cut by 5 bases and J by 8 bases, with 15 bases left in between. CDR3 sequence: CASSFPKGEEAFF. CDR3 bases: TGTGCCAGTAGTTTTCCTAAGGGGGAGGAAGCTTTCTTT.

The chain links TRBV12-3 or TRBV12-4 to TRBJ2-7; tentatively, D is TRBD1 (6 bases). The V end was cut by 3 bases, the J end by 6 bases, with 12 bases between. The CDR3 runs 13 residues. This CDR3 is CASSFQQGGEQYF. The CDR3 DNA sequence: TGTGCCAGCAGTTTTCAACAGGGCGGCGAGCAGTACTTC.

The V gene is TRBV11-2, the J gene TRBJ2-2, with a weak D call TRBD2 (5 bases). The germline V gene encodes CDR1 SGHAT and CDR2 FQNNGV. The CDR3 spans 14 residues. Trimming removed 5 bases at V and 7 bases at J, with 14 bases between. In DNA, the CDR3 is TGTGCCAGCAGCCCTACGTCGGGAATCGGGGAGCTGTTTTTT. Translating gives CASSPTSGIGELFF.

The rearrangement uses TRBV5-6 and TRBJ1-2, with D uncertain. The CDR3 has 12 residues. CDR1 is SGHDT, CDR2 YYEEEE, per germline. V was shortened by 3 bases and J by 1 base, with 4 bases between the two germline ends. Here the CDR3 DNA reads TGTGCCAGCAGCTCGGGTAACTATGGCTACACCTTC. Its protein is CASSSGNYGYTF.

The chain links TRBV11-2 to TRBJ1-2, with 7 bases that match TRBD1. J gave up 8 bases and V 0 bases, and 3 bases lay outside the gene matches. The CDR3 consists of 13 residues. Looked up from germline, CDR1 is SGHAT and CDR2 is FQNNGV. CDR3 coding DNA: TGTGCCAGCAGCTTAGAGGGGACAGCAGGCTACACCTTC. The encoded protein is CASSLEGTAGYTF.

The table lists this clone with a few counts. The chain uses TRBV5-1 and TRBJ2-7; 7 bases map to TRBD2. The CDR3 loop spans 16 amino acids. CDR1 is SGHRS, CDR2 YFSETQ, per germline. Unmatched junction bases numbered 16, after V lost 1 base and J lost 9 bases. The CDR3 sequence is CASSLISGGAEWGQYF. In DNA form, the CDR3 reads TGCGCCAGCAGCTTGATTTCGGGAGGCGCGGAATGGGGGCAGTACTTC.

The chain recombines TRBV11-2 with TRBJ2-7; D not certain. The V end lost 2 bases, the J end lost 4 bases, and 9 bases lay between the germline ends. This CDR3 has 13 amino acids. Germline V gene lookup returns CDR1 SGHAT and CDR2 FQNNGV. The CDR3 here is CASSLNFRYEQYF. Written as DNA, the CDR3 is TGTGCCAGCAGCTTAAACTTCCGGTACGAGCAGTACTTC.

The chain couples TRBV30 to TRBJ1-1; TRBD1 agrees at 8 bases. Trimming removed 5 bases from V and 5 bases from J; junction bases left unmatched: 10. The CDR3 is 14 amino acids. The germline V gene has CDR1 GTSNPN and CDR2 SVGIG (reference sequence). The CDR3 reads CAWGQGAVETEAFF. The CDR3 DNA reads TGTGCCTGGGGGCAGGGGGCTGTGGAAACTGAAGCTTTCTTT. The entire variable domain, with the rest obtained from reference TRBV30 and TRBJ1-1, is as follows: SQTIHQWPATLVQPVGSPLSLECTVEGTSNPNLYWYRQAAGRGLQLLFYSVGIGQISSEVPQNLSASRPQDRQFILSSKKLLLSDSGFYLCAWGQGAVETEAFFGQGTRLTVV.

This chain links TRBV7-2 with TRBJ2-2; tentatively, D is TRBD2 (5 bases). The germline gives CDR1 SGHTA, CDR2 FQGNSA. This CDR3 contains 15 residues. The V end was cut by 5 bases, the J end by 3 bases, with 13 bases between. CDR3 protein: CASSGRTGYTGELFF. CDR3 DNA: TGTGCCAGCAGCGGGCGGACTGGGTACACCGGGGAGCTGTTTTTT.

This clone was detected a few times. The rearrangement links TRBV19 to TRBJ1-5; no definite D call. The CDR3 loop spans 15 amino acids. Trimming removed 5 bases from V and 3 bases from J, with 14 bases in between. Germline loops: CDR1 LNHDA, CDR2 SQIVND (reference sequence). The CDR3 is CASSWVSGSNQPQHF. In nucleotides, the CDR3 is TGTGCCAGTAGTTGGGTTTCGGGATCCAATCAGCCCCAGCATTTT.

V is TRBV4-2 and J is TRBJ2-7, with 8 nucleotides matching TRBD2. J lost 4 bases, V lost 0 bases, and 5 bases had no gene match. CDR1 is LGHNA and CDR2 is YNFKEQ in the germline V gene. The CDR3 covers 15 residues. The CDR3 bases are TGTGCCAGCAGCCAAGATTTACCGGGGGGGTACGAGCAGTACTTC. This gives the protein CASSQDLPGGYEQYF.

Comments on this clone: Germline and junction disagree at one end, which may indicate a read error. The chain combines TRBV3-1 (or the pseudogene TRBV3-2) with TRBJ1-1; weak D call: TRBD1 (5 bases). Looked up from germline, CDR1 is LGHDT and CDR2 is YNNKEL (reference sequence). The CDR3 is made up of 16 amino acids. The CDR3 protein is CASSQDSGRVKTEAFF. The CDR3 bases are TGTGCCAGCAGCCAAGATTCCGGCAGGGTGAAGACTGAAGCTTTCTTT.

The CDR3 region is CASSALGTQYF. CDR3 in DNA: TGTGCCAGCAGTGCTCTTGGCACGCAGTATTTT. The chain has TRBV6-6 and TRBJ2-3; D is uncertain. The V gene's germline CDR1 is MNHNY and CDR2 SVGAGI (reference sequence). Between the trimmed V and J ends, which lost 5 bases and 9 bases, there was a span of 9 bases. CDR3 length equals 11 residues.

This chain connects TRBV3-1 (or the pseudogene TRBV3-2) to TRBJ1-1, with D perhaps TRBD1 (5 bases). The CDR3 is made up of 12 amino acids. In germline, CDR1 is LGHDT, CDR2 YNNKEL (reference sequence). V was pared by 3 bases and J by 11 bases, with 13 bases between. The CDR3 is CASSQGKGRAFF. In DNA form, the CDR3 reads TGTGCCAGCAGCCAGGGGAAGGGGCGGGCTTTCTTT.

Note on this clone: The junction does not match germline at one end; this may be a read error. The chain employs TRBV5-1 and TRBJ2-3; D may be TRBD2 (7 bases). The CDR3 has 16 residues. The germline gives CDR1 SGHRS, CDR2 YFSETQ. CDR3 protein: CASSSDPGGPADTQYF. The CDR3 DNA is TGCGCCAGCAGCTCGGACCCGGGGGGCCCGGCAGATACACAGTATTTT. Filled out from reference TRBV5-1 and TRBJ2-3, the complete variable domain reads KAGVTQTPRYLIKTRGQQVTLSCSPISGHRSVSWYQQTPGQGLQFLFEYFSETQRNKGNFPGRFSGRQFSNSRSEMNVSTLELGDSALYLCASSSDPGGPADTQYFGPGTRLTVL.

The rearrangement uses TRBV3-1 (or the pseudogene TRBV3-2) and TRBJ1-6, with unresolved D. The CDR3 extends over 12 amino acids. The V gene lost 4 bases and the J gene lost 7 bases, with 5 bases spanning the gap. The germline V gene has CDR1 LGHDT and CDR2 YNNKEL (reference sequence). The CDR3 sequence is CASSPVNSPLHF. The CDR3, as DNA: TGTGCCAGCAGCCCGGTGAATTCACCCCTCCACTTT.